The rows below give T cell receptor beta chains drawn from one sample of a study of T cells expressing NK-cell markers. TCRdb processed the 5' RACE reads again and assigns one entry to each CDR3 protein, with no DNA. The table for this sample gives 300,000 to 450,000 distinct CDR3 sequences. The specimen sequenced was blood T cells: a sorted CD56 or NKG2C T cell subset, CD4+ or CD8+ T cells, or bulk PBMC T cells (not recorded which). The source is a man aged 18 to 69 in good health. The CDR3 runs from the conserved cysteine through the conserved F or W.

V: TRBV21-1
J: TRBJ2-2
length: 19
CDR3: CASSVTGAYPWKNTGELFF

V: TRBV3-1
J: TRBJ2-1
length: 16
CDR3: CASSQVRGGLYNEQFF

V: TRBV7-2
J: TRBJ2-2
length: 17
CDR3: CASSLGPQRGLTGELFF

V: TRBV9
J: TRBJ2-3
length: 15
CDR3: CASSVASGRTDTQYF

V: TRBV7-9
J: TRBJ2-1
length: 17
CDR3: CASSFVRGASSYNEQFF

V: TRBV5-6
J: TRBJ1-1
length: 15
CDR3: CASRLGGSYSSEAFF

V: TRBV5-1
J: TRBJ2-1
length: 14
CDR3: CASSPGPSQGEQFF

V: TRBV4-2
J: TRBJ2-2
length: 16
CDR3: CASSLRLAGYTGELFF

V: TRBV18
J: TRBJ1-1
length: 17
CDR3: CASSQRGGQALNTEAFF

V: TRBV20-1
J: TRBJ2-7
length: 16
CDR3: CSQTGGSRFPLYEQYF

V: TRBV5-4
J: TRBJ1-2
length: 14
CDR3: CASSLGLDNYGYTF

V: TRBV11-3
J: TRBJ2-2
length: 13
CDR3: CASSEAVNGELFF